The present TCR beta chain was sequenced within a study of metastatic and nonmetastatic thyroid tumors. This clone was found many times. Other DNA sequences in this specimen translate into the identical CDR3. Via MiXCR, TCRdb re-called the PCR reads. The table lists over 65,000 clones, approximately 12% of them singletons. V was pared by 6 bases and J by 3 bases, with 10 bases between. Per germline, CDR1 LGHNT and CDR2 FRNRAP. The CDR3 is made up of 13 amino acids. None of the patients had undergone any treatment ahead of thyroid surgery. The receptor's source is a female donor with papillary thyroid cancer or a benign thyroid nodule (not recorded which). Some clones in this sample may be carry-over from other donors' samples. The J gene is TRBJ2-3, the V gene TRBV12-5; D not certain. What was sequenced was tumor tissue. The CDR3 region is CASGWARTDTQYF. The CDR3 region has the DNA TGTGCTAGTGGCTGGGCTAGGACAGATACGCAGTATTTT.